Listed here are 30 T cell receptor beta chains from one sample, sequenced in a study of OX40 agonist ivuxolimab in advanced cancers. Libraries were prepared through the immunoSEQ multiplex PCR assay. Here the immuneACCESS table is served through TCRdb, limited to in-frame sequences with V and J called. Missing clones are a known gap in these copies; in checked studies unresolved V genes cover under half, and the rest lacks a known reason. The table for this sample lists some 83,000 clones; just over 85% of them were counted only once. 6% to 8% of the sample is taken by the ten largest. Material: CD4+ or CD8+ T cells sorted from blood, obtained in a trial of the OX40 agonist ivuxolimab. The origin of the receptors is an adult with an advanced solid tumor such as melanoma, head and neck, liver or kidney cancer.

The V and J genes are TRBV19 and TRBJ2-1, with D possibly being TRBD1 (6 bases). The CDR3 contains 14 residues. V lost 5 bases and J lost 9, with 17 bases in between. CDR1 and CDR2 from the germline V gene are LNHDA and SQIVND (reference sequence). CDR3 protein: CASSPNRAPPEQFF. CDR3 sequence (DNA): TGTGCCAGTAGTCCTAACAGGGCCCCTCCTGAGCAGTTCTTC.

V usage is TRBV7-2 and J usage is TRBJ2-7, with D perhaps matching TRBD2 (6 bases). CDR3 length equals 15 residues. Deletions cut 5 bases from V and 4 bases from J, with 18 bases between. Germline V CDR1 and CDR2: SGHTA, FQGNSA. The CDR3 is CASSLNGGGPYEQYF. As DNA, the CDR3 is TGTGCCAGCAGCCTCAATGGCGGAGGGCCGTACGAGCAGTACTTC.

A single count supports this clone. The V gene is TRBV7-6, the J gene TRBJ1-2, with 7 bases that match TRBD1. This CDR3 is 13 amino acids long. V gave up 0 bases and J gave up 5 bases; unmatched junction bases: 0. From germline, CDR1 is SGHVS and CDR2 FNYEAQ. The CDR3 sequence: CASSLAGQYGYTF. The CDR3 DNA sequence: TGTGCCAGCAGCTTAGCGGGACAGTATGGCTACACCTTC.

The rearrangement uses TRBV11-2 and TRBJ2-1; D remains ambiguous. Between the trimmed V and J ends, which lost 2 bases and 2 bases, there was a span of 7 bases. CDR1 and CDR2 from the germline V gene are SGHAT and FQNNGV. The CDR3 has 14 residues. CDR3 amino acids: CASSLSPAYNEQFF. The CDR3 DNA reads TGTGCCAGCAGCTTATCTCCCGCCTACAATGAGCAGTTCTTC.

The rearrangement joins TRBV30 to TRBJ1-2; TRBD1 is a possible D gene (6 bases). Per the germline V gene, CDR1 is GTSNPN and CDR2 is SVGIG (reference sequence). This CDR3 is built from 15 residues. V lost 2 bases and J lost 8, with 21 bases in between. DNA for the CDR3: TGTGCCTGGAGTCACTATCTACGGACAGTTCTCGGCTACACCTTC. Its protein is CAWSHYLRTVLGYTF.

CDR3 loop: CASSYRGNQPQHF. The CDR3 DNA follows: TGTGCCAGCAGTTACCGGGGGAATCAGCCCCAGCATTTT. V is TRBV6-5 and J is TRBJ1-5, with D perhaps matching TRBD1 (5 bases). Germline V gene data show CDR1 as MNHEY and CDR2 as SVGAGI. The V and J ends lost 2 bases and 4 bases respectively, with 6 bases between them. This CDR3 is 13 amino acids long.

The chain uses TRBV7-9 and TRBJ2-4, with D uncertain. Deletions cut 2 bases from V and 0 bases from J, with 8 bases between. Per the germline V gene, CDR1 is SEHNR and CDR2 is FQNEAQ (reference sequence). There are 15 residues in the CDR3. CDR3 sequence: CASSLLTLAKNIQYF. Written as DNA, the CDR3 is TGTGCCAGCAGCTTACTTACCCTAGCCAAAAACATTCAGTACTTC.

This clone has a single count. The J gene is TRBJ2-7, the V gene TRBV7-2; a weak D match, TRBD2 (6 bases). This CDR3 contains 13 residues. V dropped 3 bases and J dropped 1 base, with 7 bases sitting between them. Per the germline V gene, CDR1 is SGHTA and CDR2 is FQGNSA. CDR3 DNA sequence: TGTGCCAGCAGCTTTAGCGGATCCTACGAGCAGTACTTC. Translation gives CASSFSGSYEQYF.

The genes are TRBV6-1 and TRBJ2-5; 8 bases map to TRBD2. Unmatched junction bases numbered 8, after V lost 6 bases and J lost 2 bases. Per germline, CDR1 MNHNS and CDR2 SASEGT. The CDR3 is 15 residues long. Here the CDR3 DNA reads TGTGCCAGCAGAGTTAGCGGGGCCGTACAAGAGACCCAGTACTTC. It codes for CASRVSGAVQETQYF.

V gene TRBV2 combines with J gene TRBJ2-3; no clear D. CDR3 length equals 12 residues. The germline V and J ends were trimmed by 2 bases and 9 bases, with 9 bases remaining between them. Germline loops: CDR1 SNHLY, CDR2 FYNNEI. The CDR3 sequence: CASSESLLTQYF. The CDR3 DNA reads as TGTGCCAGCAGTGAATCCCTATTAACGCAGTATTTT. Full variable domain (rest looked up from reference TRBV2 and TRBJ2-3): EPEVTQTPSHQVTQMGQEVILRCVPISNHLYFYWYRQILGQKVEFLVSFYNNEISEKSEIFDDQFSVERPDGSNFTLKIRSTKLEDSAMYFCASSESLLTQYFGPGTRLTVL.

The chain links TRBV6-1 to TRBJ1-5; 7 bases match TRBD1. The CDR3 is 15 amino acids. V shed 5 bases, J shed 0 bases, and the junction held 4 bases outside the gene matches. Germline assignment: CDR1 MNHNS and CDR2 SASEGT. CDR3 amino acids: CASSRQGNSNQPQHF. As DNA, the CDR3 is TGTGCCAGCAGTCGACAGGGAAATAGCAATCAGCCCCAGCATTTT.

The rearrangement joins TRBV5-1 to TRBJ1-5, with D unclear. CDR1 SGHRS and CDR2 YFSETQ come from the germline V gene. The CDR3 has 14 amino acids. Trimming cost V 6 bases and J 4 bases, with 14 bases left between them. The CDR3 DNA sequence: TGCGCCAGCACCCTGATACACTCTAATCAGCCCCAGCATTTT. Translation gives CASTLIHSNQPQHF.

Turning to this clone: Germline is not matched at one junction end, which may reflect a read error. The chain recombines TRBV7-9 with TRBJ2-7, with 11 bases that match TRBD1. The CDR3 is made up of 14 amino acids. Germline V gene lookup returns CDR1 SEHNR and CDR2 FQNEAQ (reference sequence). CDR3 sequence reads: CASSIAGTGGEQYF. CDR3 coding DNA: TGTGCCAGCAGCATAGCCGGGACAGGGGGCGAGCAGTACTTC.

V and J are TRBV29-1 and TRBJ2-2; D remains ambiguous. Germline CDR1 SQVTM, CDR2 ANQGSEA. Trimming took 6 bases from V and 2 from J, leaving 13 bases between them. CDR3 size: 14 residues. Written as DNA, the CDR3 is TGCAGCGTCCAAAGAGGTTCCAACACCGGGGAGCTGTTTTTT. It yields the protein CSVQRGSNTGELFF.

The chain has TRBV18 and TRBJ2-7; D gene ambiguous. Germline CDR1 KGHSH, CDR2 LQKENI. This CDR3 has 14 amino acids. Deletions cut 3 bases from V and 0 bases from J, with 9 bases between. In nucleotides, the CDR3 is TGTGCCAGCTCACCGGGGATATCCTCCTACGAGCAGTACTTC. Its translation is CASSPGISSYEQYF.

The rearrangement joins TRBV5-6 to TRBJ1-5; D perhaps matches TRBD1 (6 bases). There are 17 residues in the CDR3. Germline V gene lookup returns CDR1 SGHDT and CDR2 YYEEEE. V was pared by 0 bases and J by 4 bases, with 17 bases between. This chain's CDR3 is CASSLASQDRQNQPQHF. In nucleotides, the CDR3 is TGTGCCAGCAGCTTGGCCTCCCAGGACAGACAAAATCAGCCCCAGCATTTT. Variable domain in full (rest from reference TRBV5-6 and TRBJ1-5): DAGVTQSPTHLIKTRGQQVTLRCSPKSGHDTVSWYQQALGQGPQFIFQYYEEEERQRGNFPDRFSGHQFPNYSSELNVNALLLGDSALYLCASSLASQDRQNQPQHFGDGTRLSIL.

The V call is TRBV6-1, the J call TRBJ1-5; D not certain. CDR3 size: 13 residues. V gave up 7 bases and J gave up 7 bases, with 14 bases separating them. Per the germline V gene, CDR1 is MNHNS and CDR2 is SASEGT. CDR3 in DNA: TGTGCCAGCACCGAGGAAGGCGGACAGCCCCAGCATTTT. Amino acids: CASTEEGGQPQHF.

The chain couples TRBV18 to TRBJ2-7; no clear D. Germline CDR1 is KGHSH and CDR2 is LQKENI. V was shortened by 0 bases and J by 2 bases, with 8 bases between the two germline ends. The CDR3 has 14 amino acids. CDR3 protein: CASSPPSRTYEQYF. CDR3 nucleotide sequence: TGTGCCAGCTCACCACCGTCCAGAACCTACGAGCAGTACTTC.

This chain uses TRBV6-5 with TRBJ2-7; D might be TRBD1 (7 bases). Germline V CDR1 and CDR2: MNHEY, SVGAGI. The CDR3 has 15 residues. V was cut by 5 bases and J by 6 bases, with 20 bases left in between. The DNA of the CDR3 is TGTGCCAGCAGTCCCCCTCGAGGAGGGGGCAGCGAGCAGTACTTC. It is translated as CASSPPRGGGSEQYF.

The chain links TRBV19 to TRBJ2-7; 9 positions match TRBD2. V trimming: 3 bases; J trimming: 1 base; junction bases outside the gene matches: 7. Germline V gene data show CDR1 as LNHDA and CDR2 as SQIVND (reference sequence). The CDR3 contains 16 residues. CDR3 coding DNA: TGTGCCAGTAGTATTGGGTCTAGCGGGACGTCCTACGAGCAGTACTTC. This gives the protein CASSIGSSGTSYEQYF.

The rearrangement uses TRBV5-4 and TRBJ2-7; a weak D match, TRBD1 (6 bases). The germline V gene encodes CDR1 SGHNT and CDR2 YYREEE (reference sequence). V lost 0 bases, J lost 3 bases, and 7 bases lay in between. This CDR3 is 13 amino acids long. CDR3 residues: CASSLDRVYEQYF. CDR3 nucleotide sequence: TGTGCCAGCAGCTTGGACAGGGTCTACGAGCAGTACTTC. Looking up the rest from reference TRBV5-4 and TRBJ2-7 gives the full variable domain: ETGVTQSPTHLIKTRGQQVTLRCSSQSGHNTVSWYQQALGQGPQFIFQYYREEENGRGNFPPRFSGLQFPNYSSELNVNALELDDSALYLCASSLDRVYEQYFGPGTRLTVT.

This chain joins TRBV11-3 and TRBJ2-1; 7 nucleotides agree with TRBD1. This CDR3 region has 13 residues. Per the germline V gene, CDR1 is SGHNT and CDR2 is YENEEA. V gave up 8 bases and J gave up 5 bases; unmatched junction bases: 6. The CDR3 loop reads CASSRDSNNEQFF. The CDR3 nucleotides read TGTGCCAGCTCACGGGACAGTAACAATGAGCAGTTCTTC.

This clone was detected only a few times. This rearrangement joins TRBV19 to TRBJ1-2; TRBD1 matches at 8 bases. CDR1 and CDR2 from the germline V gene are LNHDA and SQIVND (reference sequence). The CDR3 covers 13 residues. The V segment lost 6 bases and the J segment 3 bases; nucleotides outside the gene matches: 3. The CDR3 protein is CASRLTGDYGYTF. The CDR3 region has the DNA TGTGCCAGTAGGTTGACAGGGGACTATGGCTACACCTTC.

The chain has TRBV30 and TRBJ1-5; D gene ambiguous. Deletions cut 0 bases from V and 6 bases from J, with 9 bases between. There are 13 residues in the CDR3. Germline-derived CDR1 and CDR2 are GTSNPN and SVGIG (reference sequence). This CDR3 reads CAWSVRAGQPQHF. Written as DNA, the CDR3 is TGTGCCTGGAGTGTAAGGGCCGGTCAGCCCCAGCATTTT.

This clone was observed a single time. The chain has TRBV30 and TRBJ2-7; 8 nucleotides line up with TRBD2. The CDR3 sequence is 13 residues long. Germline CDR1 and CDR2: GTSNPN and SVGIG (reference sequence). Germline trimming cut 1 base from V and 6 bases from J; bases unmatched to any gene: 5. The chain's CDR3 is CAWSGLASFEQYF. In nucleotides, the CDR3 is TGTGCCTGGAGTGGACTAGCGTCTTTCGAGCAGTACTTC.

The rearrangement uses TRBV6-4 and TRBJ1-2; D is perhaps TRBD1 (6 bases). Germline CDR1 MRHNA, CDR2 SNTAGT. The V end lost 8 bases, the J end lost 1 base, and 17 bases lay between the germline ends. This CDR3 contains 15 residues. The CDR3 loop reads CASRRDNNYNYGYTF. The CDR3 DNA follows: TGTGCCAGCCGCAGGGACAATAATTATAACTATGGCTACACCTTC.

The chain is built from TRBV27 and TRBJ1-1; 8 bases are a match to TRBD1. CDR3 length: 14 amino acids. Trimming cost V 2 bases and J 4 bases; bases outside gene matches: 3. Germline V CDR1 and CDR2: MNHEY, SMNVEV (reference sequence). The CDR3 reads CASSLGTGTTEAFF. For the CDR3, the DNA is TGTGCCAGCAGTTTAGGGACAGGAACCACTGAAGCTTTCTTT.

This rearrangement joins TRBV5-1 to TRBJ1-1; TRBD1 is a possible D gene (5 bases). CDR3 length equals 16 residues. V was cut by 0 bases and J by 4 bases, with 16 bases left in between. Germline CDR1 SGHRS, CDR2 YFSETQ. In nucleotides, the CDR3 is TGCGCCAGCAGCTTGGATGGGGGAGGCGCGGGCACTGAAGCTTTCTTT. It is translated as CASSLDGGGAGTEAFF. The full variable domain, in which reference TRBV5-1 and TRBJ1-1 provide the parts outside the CDR3, is KAGVTQTPRYLIKTRGQQVTLSCSPISGHRSVSWYQQTPGQGLQFLFEYFSETQRNKGNFPGRFSGRQFSNSRSEMNVSTLELGDSALYLCASSLDGGGAGTEAFFGQGTRLTVV.

This chain uses TRBV6-1 with TRBJ1-3, with D uncertain. The ends were cut back, 6 bases at V and 0 bases at J, with 12 bases in the middle. Germline V gives CDR1 MNHNS, CDR2 SASEGT. CDR3 length: 15 residues. The CDR3 sequence: CASRSGTHSGNTIYF. In nucleotides, the CDR3 is TGTGCCAGCAGATCAGGTACCCACTCTGGAAACACCATATATTTT.

The sample holds a few counts of this clone. This chain uses TRBV6-6 with TRBJ2-7, with D uncertain. Deletions cut 0 bases from V and 4 bases from J, with 7 bases between. Germline CDR1 and CDR2: MNHNY and SVGAGI (reference sequence). The CDR3 length is 13 residues. CDR3 nucleotide sequence: TGTGCCAGCAGTTACTCGCTGCGTTACGAGCAGTACTTC. This translates into CASSYSLRYEQYF.